This TCR beta chain comes out of a study of blood T cell repertoires in COVID-19. Study context: The origin of the acute and convalescent COVID-19 samples was the United States, Italy and Spain.

CDR1 is MNHNS, CDR2 SASEGT, per germline. With 0 bases removed from V and 0 bases from J, the gap between germline ends came to 13 bases. The CDR3 has 17 residues. Per the original methods: Estimation of nucleated cell counts was performed using reference gene primer amplification. The table came from immunoSEQ multiplex PCR; TCRdb's copy has only in-frame clones and leaves some out. Clonal size and the V and J genes are those of that table, whereas D and trimming came from the DNA. The table lists some 530,000 clones, roughly nine tenths of them singletons. The cohort comprised adults aged 18 to 89 years residing in about 25 US areas. Recovered status applied to Cohort 3 donors who had two consecutive negative PCRs. It also applied to those with clearance or with symptom resolution.

This chain links TRBV6-1 with TRBJ2-3; tentatively, D is TRBD1 (6 bases). The receptor was derived from a woman in her fifties or sixties who had recovered from COVID-19. Input material: PBMCs or T cells enriched from blood (not recorded which). The CDR3 reads CASSEAQWTVSTDTQYF. The CDR3 region has the DNA TGTGCCAGCAGTGAAGCGCAATGGACAGTTAGCACAGATACGCAGTATTTT.